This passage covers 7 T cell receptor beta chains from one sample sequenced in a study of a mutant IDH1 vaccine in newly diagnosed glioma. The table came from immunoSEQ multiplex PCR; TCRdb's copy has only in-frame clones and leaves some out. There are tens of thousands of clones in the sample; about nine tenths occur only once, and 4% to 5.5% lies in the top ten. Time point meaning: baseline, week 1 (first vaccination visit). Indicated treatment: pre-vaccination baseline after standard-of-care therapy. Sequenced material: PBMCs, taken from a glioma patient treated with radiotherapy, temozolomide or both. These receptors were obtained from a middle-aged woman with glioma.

CDR3 residues: CASSPRTGNTEAFF. CDR3 sequence (DNA): TGTGCCAGCAGCCCCCGGACGGGGAACACTGAAGCTTTCTTT. V is TRBV14 and J is TRBJ1-1; no definite D call. The ends were cut back, 4 bases at V and 1 base at J, with 10 bases in the middle. This CDR3 has 14 residues. The germline V gene has CDR1 SGHDN and CDR2 FVKESK.

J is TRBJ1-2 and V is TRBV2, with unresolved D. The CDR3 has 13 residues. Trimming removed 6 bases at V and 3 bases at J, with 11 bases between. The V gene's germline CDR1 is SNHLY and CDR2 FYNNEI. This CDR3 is CASSRTEDYGYTF. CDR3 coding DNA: TGTGCCAGCAGCCGGACGGAGGACTATGGCTACACCTTC.

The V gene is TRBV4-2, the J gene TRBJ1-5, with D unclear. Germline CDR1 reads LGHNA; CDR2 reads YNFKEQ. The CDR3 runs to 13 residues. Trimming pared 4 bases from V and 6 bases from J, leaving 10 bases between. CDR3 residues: CASSPPGAQPQHF. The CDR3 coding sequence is TGTGCCAGCAGCCCACCCGGAGCTCAGCCCCAGCATTTT.

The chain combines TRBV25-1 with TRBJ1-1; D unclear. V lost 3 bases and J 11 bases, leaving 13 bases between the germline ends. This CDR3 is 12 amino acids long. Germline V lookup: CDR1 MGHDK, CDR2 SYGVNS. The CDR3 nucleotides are TGTGCCAGCAGTGAGATAATGGGTTTCGCTTTCTTT. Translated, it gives CASSEIMGFAFF.

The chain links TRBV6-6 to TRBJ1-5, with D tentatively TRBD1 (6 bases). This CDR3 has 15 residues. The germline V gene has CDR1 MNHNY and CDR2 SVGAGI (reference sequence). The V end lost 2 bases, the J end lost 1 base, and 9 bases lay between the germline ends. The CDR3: CASSYPDRSNQPQHF. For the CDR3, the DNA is TGTGCCAGCAGTTACCCTGACAGGAGCAATCAGCCCCAGCATTTT.

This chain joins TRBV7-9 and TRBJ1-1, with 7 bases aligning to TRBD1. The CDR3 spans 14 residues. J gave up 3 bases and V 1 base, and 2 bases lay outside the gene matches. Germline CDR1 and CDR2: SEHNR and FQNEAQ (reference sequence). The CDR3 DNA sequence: TGTGCCAGCAGCTTAGGGCAGGGGGACACTGAAGCTTTCTTT. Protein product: CASSLGQGDTEAFF.

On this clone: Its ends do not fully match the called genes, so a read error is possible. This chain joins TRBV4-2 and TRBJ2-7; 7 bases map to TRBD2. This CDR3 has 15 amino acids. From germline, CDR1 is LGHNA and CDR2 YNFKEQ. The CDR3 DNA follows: TGTGCCAGCAGCAAAGAGGGCGGGAGCTCCTACGAGCAGTACTTC. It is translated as CASSKEGGSSYEQYF.